Detailed here is one T cell receptor (beta chain). Its antigen remains unknown. The data derive from a study of long-term antiretroviral therapy in people with HIV. Study findings and constraints: Increased diversity was seen after ART, yet it remained lower than in transplant donor controls. Records did not include ART adherence, viral resistance or therapy changes. Pre-ART expanded clones dominated the repertoire at every time point.

A v3.0 immunoSEQ assay was performed at survey level. Generated by immunoSEQ multiplex PCR, the TCRdb table keeps only in-frame clones and is missing some. This table has around 15,000 clones, 88% appearing once. Donors each had at least one pre-ART PBMC sample and at least two post-ART ones. The V and J ends lost 3 bases and 5 bases respectively, with 16 bases between them. This CDR3 has 15 amino acids. Germline CDR1 and CDR2: KGHSH and LQKENI. The sample here was unsorted PBMCs, taken 0.7 years before starting antiretroviral therapy. This rearrangement joins TRBV18 to TRBJ2-5, with D possibly called TRBD1 or TRBD2 (6 bases each). The clonotype was recovered from a man aged 45-65 years with HIV. The CDR3 here is CASSPARGEAETQYF. For the CDR3, the DNA is TGTGCCAGCTCACCGGCAAGGGGGGAAGCGGAGACCCAGTACTTC.